The present T cell receptor beta chain was sequenced within a study of tumor and adjacent non-tumor tissue in lung cancer. Looking at the study overall: Aged roughly 31 to 80 years, patients included roughly ten men and 4 to 6 women with stage I to III disease. Broader study findings: Shorter survival was associated with higher TCR diversity in tumors. In normal lung, the top 100 clones were significantly more dominant than in tumor.

The length of the CDR3 is 15 residues. Germline-derived CDR1 and CDR2 are SGHAT and FQNNGV. RNA was extracted from bulk tissue without any cell sorting. Newly diagnosed lung cancer patients had thoracic surgery in China, August–November 2014, without prior chemotherapy. Turning to this clonotype: Its antigen is unknown. This may arise from a read error, as a much more abundant clone is one base away.

Three rounds of nested PCR, following a modified ARM-PCR protocol, produced the TCRbeta library. One entry per CDR3 protein, called by TCRdb with MiXCR from the multiplex PCR reads. The profile shows about 110,000 distinct CDR3 sequences, over 75% of them singletons. The chain employs TRBV11-2 and TRBJ1-2; no clear D gene. Specimen: lung tumor tissue. The receptor's source is a man aged 65-85 years with non-small cell lung cancer. The CDR3 coding sequence is TGTGCCAGCAGCTTAAAGGTGGACGGAAGCCTCGGCTGCACCTTC. Its translation is CASSLKVDGSLGCTF.